The 6 T cell receptor beta chains in this list originate from one sample, sequenced in a study of cytomegalovirus exposure and HLA in healthy donors. PCR was performed using 60 Vbeta and 13 Jbeta primers. TCRdb keeps only in-frame clones here, not all; method: immunoSEQ multiplex PCR. This table holds 40,000 to 55,000 clones, about 78% found once. Sequencing was performed on PBMCs. Every receptor here comes from a woman aged 30 to 39 in good health and CMV-seronegative.

J is TRBJ2-1 and V is TRBV30, with 9 bases identical to TRBD2. Trimming cost V 8 bases and J 5 bases; bases outside gene matches: 7. The CDR3 sequence is 13 residues long. Germline V gives CDR1 GTSNPN, CDR2 SVGIG (reference sequence). The CDR3 spells CAGSAGGDNEQFF. The CDR3 DNA reads as TGTGCCGGCTCTGCGGGGGGGGACAATGAGCAGTTCTTC. Using reference TRBV30 and TRBJ2-1 for the parts outside the CDR3, the full variable domain is SQTIHQWPATLVQPVGSPLSLECTVEGTSNPNLYWYRQAAGRGLQLLFYSVGIGQISSEVPQNLSASRPQDRQFILSSKKLLLSDSGFYLCAGSAGGDNEQFFGPGTRLTVL.

This clone was found a few times. This chain joins TRBV4-1 and TRBJ2-3; D not certain. Germline V lookup: CDR1 MGHRA, CDR2 YSYEKL. V was cut by 1 base and J by 0 bases, with 5 bases left in between. The CDR3 totals 14 residues. Here the CDR3 DNA reads TGCGCCAGCAGCCAAGGGGCTAGCACAGATACGCAGTATTTT. It translates to CASSQGASTDTQYF.

The J gene is TRBJ1-1, the V gene TRBV6-4; D possibly corresponds to TRBD1 (6 bases). Per the germline V gene, CDR1 is MRHNA and CDR2 is SNTAGT. This CDR3 spans 13 amino acids. V lost 6 bases to trimming and J lost 10 bases, with 18 bases between them. In DNA form, the CDR3 reads TGTGCCAGCAGCGGCCAACCACAGGGCAGAGCTTTCTTT. Translated, it gives CASSGQPQGRAFF.

This chain connects TRBV6-1 to TRBJ2-2; weak D call: TRBD1 (5 bases). With 3 bases removed from V and 6 bases from J, the gap between germline ends came to 8 bases. This CDR3 comprises 13 residues. CDR1 is MNHNS and CDR2 is SASEGT in the germline V gene. The CDR3 nucleotides read TGTGCCAGCAGTGACAGGGATCCCGGGGAGCTGTTTTTT. It encodes CASSDRDPGELFF.

The rearrangement uses TRBV28 and TRBJ2-7; D is uncertain. Germline V gene sequence: CDR1 MDHEN, CDR2 SYDVKM. CDR3 length: 16 residues. Trimming shortened V by 1 base and J by 1 base, and 14 bases separated the two germline ends. The CDR3 nucleotides are TGTGCCAGCAGTTTATTGGTGCGACACGCGTCCTACGAGCAGTACTTC. This codes for CASSLLVRHASYEQYF.

DNA of the CDR3: TGTGCCAGCAGTTTTCACTGGGAGCAGTACTTC. This sequence encodes CASSFHWEQYF. The chain links TRBV28 to TRBJ2-7; no reliable D call. Germline lookup yields CDR1 MDHEN and CDR2 SYDVKM. Between the trimmed V and J ends, which lost 3 bases and 7 bases, there was a span of 7 bases. The CDR3 totals 11 residues. Full variable domain (remainder filled in from reference TRBV28 and TRBJ2-7): DVKVTQSSRYLVKRTGEKVFLECVQDMDHENMFWYRQDPGLGLRLIYFSYDVKMKEKGDIPEGYSVSREKKERFSLILESASTNQTSMYLCASSFHWEQYFGPGTRLTVT.